This T cell receptor beta chain was found in a study of blood T cells in healthy people across ages (dated by TCRdb to the mid-2010s). For the study in its entirety: In model experiments, roughly one uniquely barcoded TCR beta cDNA molecule per two T cells was captured by template switching. Age-related changes in TCR beta repertoire diversity were measured in the study by deep sequencing normalized with unique cDNA molecular identifiers. To avoid experimental bias, donors of different ages were spread randomly across the sequencing lanes. The donors were divided into four age groups: young (average roughly 17 years), middle-aged (approximately 42), aged (roughly 60) and long-lived (roughly 88). Using the same blood draw, the study looked at two additional independent replicas of 1 million unique cDNA reads for two donors, one aged 18 to 30 and the other aged 80 or older.

Notes on this clonotype: It has no known antigen specificity. No much larger clonotype is one base removed from it; base qualities were not supplied.

The donors were roughly 38 Caucasian individuals from Russia, aged roughly 6 to 90 years, who were systemically healthy. Around 9.7 milliliters of peripheral blood were collected from each donor into EDTA-treated Vacutainer tubes. PBMCs were isolated by Ficoll-Paque density-gradient centrifugation, with at least 7 million obtained per sample. Trizol reagent was used to extract total RNA from the PBMCs, yielding at least 5.5 micrograms per sample. For every donor, flow cytometry on a PBMC aliquot measured the percentage of naive CD45RAhigh/CD27high T cells. Receptors were amplified or captured by 5' RACE. Sequenced using an Illumina HiSeq 2500. The second PCR ran for roughly 7 to 11 cycles and used a J-beta primer mix along with a sample-barcoded 5' primer. A unique molecular identifier was introduced onto each TCR beta cDNA molecule by a template-switch 5' adaptor carrying 12 random nucleotides. Each sample yielded at least 2.5 million CDR3-containing paired-end reads. All of the RNA was converted into first-strand cDNA using the Mint cDNA synthesis kit, with a TRBC-specific oligonucleotide serving as the primer. After uracil-DNA glycosylase treatment, a first 18-cycle PCR used universal primers M1SS and BC2_uni_R on all cDNA. From the authors' description of their analysis: For normalization, 1 million high-quality reads, each with a distinct molecular identifier, were randomly selected from each sample. Instead of being binned into consensus sequences, reads that shared molecular identifiers were thrown out. MiTCR, set to a Q25 quality threshold and the strictest error-elimination algorithm, was used for CDR3 identification, clonotype clustering and error correction. A nonparametric unseen species model with Euler transformation was used to estimate a lower bound on total TCR beta diversity. TCRdb reworked the public reads: Q25 trimming with fastp, MiXCR clone assembly, productive beta chains retained. Merged by CDR3 protein, the rows form single entries marked with the most common genes and DNA. V and J calls and clone size were set by TCRdb, not the authors. The sample records about 830,000 distinct CDR3 sequences, roughly 60% of which are singletons. Of the sample, roughly 26% falls within the top ten clones.

Here is what the overall study found, with its caveats: Compared with the aged group, the long-lived group had more naive CD4+ T cells, fewer expanded clones and increased TCR diversity, a pattern suggesting age selection. Observed TCR beta diversity correlated strongly with the percentage of naive T cells measured by flow cytometry. Observed TCR beta diversity per million T cells fell roughly linearly with age, and a significant reduction was already apparent by age around 40. Conclusive comparison of naive and antigen-experienced compartments was prevented by the profiling of bulk unsorted PBMCs. Estimates of total diversity based on one million sequenced T cells were regarded as lower bounds and as underestimates. Donor CMV infection status was unknown, potentially confounding age-related changes in expanded clonotypes.

Including cysteine and phenylalanine, the CDR3 has 15 amino acids. Only the CDR3 DNA is retained, 45 bases long and in frame from the first base. V is pruned by 3 bases and J by 7 bases, leaving 10 bases of the junction without a gene match. The CDR1 and CDR2 encoded by the germline V gene are SGHAT and FQNNGV. The material sequenced was blood. The chain is made from TRBV11-2 and TRBJ2-7; TRBD2 fits 9 bases in the junction. The TCR comes from a man aged 25-45 years in good health. For the CDR3, the sequence is CASSFSGSGGAEQYF. The DNA sequence is given as TGTGCCAGCAGCTTCTCGGGTAGCGGGGGCGCTGAGCAGTACTTC.